Here is one TCR beta chain with its context. The target of this receptor is not known. Per-base qualities were not stored, and no clone one base away is much larger. The record originates from a study of blood T cell repertoires in COVID-19 (TCRdb year 2020). Some background on the complete study: Collaborator samples came from the United States, Italy and Spain and covered acute and convalescent phases of COVID-19. The repertoires were released in a freely available public database intended as a resource for research on the immune response to SARS-CoV-2. The material from the prospective study consisted of cDNA or gDNA derived from T cells, B-cell-depleted T cells, or PBMCs. The sample metadata nearly always contained a de-identified subject ID, COVID-19 status, age in years and sex. Where HLA class I and class II types were available, the types were taken from metadata supplied by the sample provider, not from assay-based typing. Subjects who had been exposed to COVID-19, were actively infected with it, or had recovered from it provided the deeply sampled blood TCRbeta repertoires that made up the dataset. Samples came from the ongoing ImmuneRACE study (first 160 participants) plus 1,254 subjects from 6 global collaborators.

TCRbeta CDR3 regions were amplified from genomic DNA by means of the immunoSEQ Assay, a bias-controlled multiplex PCR. The authors processed their data as follows. Nucleated cell counts per sample were estimated from amplification of reference gene primers within the assay. Sequence reads were collapsed and filtered to measure the absolute abundance of every unique TCRbeta CDR3 rearrangement. For each sample, productive Simpson clonality was calculated as the square root of Simpson's diversity index over productive rearrangements. The immuneACCESS repertoire file appears here via TCRdb, limited to in-frame rearrangements. These files lack a portion of the clones; in checked studies, under half of the deficit traces to unresolved V genes, and the cause of the others is not known. V and J calls and clone size come straight from that table; D and trimming were deduced from the DNA. For this sample the table gives 300,000 to 400,000 clones, of which 86% were detected only once. The ten largest clones capture under 8.5% of the sample.

Results and caveats for the whole study, not just this receptor: How much clinical and demographic metadata was included differed by source and by participant, and the metadata was provided uncurated.

The germline ends are 10 bases apart after V is trimmed by 1 base and J by 4 bases. The germline V gene provides CDR1 SGHTA and CDR2 FQGTGA. The CDR3 spans 14 residues, from the cysteine through the phenylalanine. Only the CDR3 region is kept as DNA, spanning 42 bases read in frame from base 1. One collaborating source in Seattle enrolled patients while the patients were actively infected and followed the patients over time throughout the course of disease. Collaborating institutions collected whole blood in K2EDTA tubes following their own protocols. For TCRbeta analysis, collaborators shipped samples in one of three forms: frozen whole blood, isolated PBMCs, or DNA extracted from either of those sample types.

The chain is assembled from TRBV7-3 and TRBJ1-1; no D gene call is confident. The sequence derives from a woman aged 55-69 years with COVID-19, enrolled during active disease. Sequenced input: peripheral blood. The CDR3 sequence is CASSLSFSGTEAFF. The DNA reads TGTGCCAGCAGCTTAAGTTTTTCGGGCACTGAAGCTTTCTTT.